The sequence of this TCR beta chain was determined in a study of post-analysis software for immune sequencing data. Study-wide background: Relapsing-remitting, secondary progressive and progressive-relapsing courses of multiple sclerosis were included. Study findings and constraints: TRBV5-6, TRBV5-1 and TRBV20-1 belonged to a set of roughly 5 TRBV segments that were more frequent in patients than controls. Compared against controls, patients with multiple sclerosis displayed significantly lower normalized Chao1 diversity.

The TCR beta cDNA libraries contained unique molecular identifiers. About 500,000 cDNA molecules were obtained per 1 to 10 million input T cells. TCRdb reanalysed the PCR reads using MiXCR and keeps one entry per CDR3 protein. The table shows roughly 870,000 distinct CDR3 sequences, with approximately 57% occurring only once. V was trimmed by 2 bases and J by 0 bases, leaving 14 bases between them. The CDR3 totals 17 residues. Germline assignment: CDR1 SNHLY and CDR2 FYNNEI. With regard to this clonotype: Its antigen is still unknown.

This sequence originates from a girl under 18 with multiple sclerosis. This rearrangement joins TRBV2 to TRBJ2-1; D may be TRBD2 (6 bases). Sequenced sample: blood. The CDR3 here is CASSEWGAGASYNEQFF. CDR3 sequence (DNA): TGTGCCAGCAGTGAATGGGGAGCGGGTGCCTCCTACAATGAGCAGTTCTTC.